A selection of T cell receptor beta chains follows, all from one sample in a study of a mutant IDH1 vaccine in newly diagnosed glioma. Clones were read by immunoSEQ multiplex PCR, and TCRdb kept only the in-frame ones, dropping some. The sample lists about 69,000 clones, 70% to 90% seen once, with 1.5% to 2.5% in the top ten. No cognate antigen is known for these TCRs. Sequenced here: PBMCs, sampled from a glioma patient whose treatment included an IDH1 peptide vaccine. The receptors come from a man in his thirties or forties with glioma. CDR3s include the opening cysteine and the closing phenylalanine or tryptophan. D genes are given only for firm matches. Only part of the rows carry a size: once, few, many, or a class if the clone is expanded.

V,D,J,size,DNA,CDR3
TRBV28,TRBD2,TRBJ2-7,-,TGTGCCATCCAACTCGGACTAGCGGGGACAAACGAGCAGTACTTC,CAIQLGLAGTNEQYF
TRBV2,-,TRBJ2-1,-,TGTGCCAGCAGTGACCCTTCCGACCTCTCCTACAATGAGCAGTTCTTC,CASSDPSDLSYNEQFF
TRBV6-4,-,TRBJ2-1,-,TGTGCCAGCAGTGGCGGGACTCATGCGGGTGAGCAGTTCTTC,CASSGGTHAGEQFF
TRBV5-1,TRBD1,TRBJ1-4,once,TGCGCCAGCAGCTTCGCTACAGGGGATGAGGAAAAACTGTTTTTT,CASSFATGDEEKLFF
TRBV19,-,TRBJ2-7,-,TGTGCCAGTAGCCCCGATCGCGGGGACGAGCAGTACTTC,CASSPDRGDEQYF
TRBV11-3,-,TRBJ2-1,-,TGTGCCAGCAGCTTAGAGGGTCGGGTTCAGTTCTTC,CASSLEGRVQFF
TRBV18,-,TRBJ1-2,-,TGTGCCAGCTCACCATACCGGACGGACGATGGCTACACCTTC,CASSPYRTDDGYTF
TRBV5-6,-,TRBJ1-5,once,TGTGCCAGCCCTAGGCGGGGAGGAAACAATCAGCCCCAGCATTTT,CASPRRGGNNQPQHF
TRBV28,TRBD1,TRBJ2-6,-,TGTGCCAGCAGTTCCGGGACAGGAATCTCTGGGGCCAACGTCCTGACTTTC,CASSSGTGISGANVLTF
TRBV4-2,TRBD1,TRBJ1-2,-,TGTGCCAGCAGCCAACGAGAAATCGGGACAGGGGAGAGGAGCTATGGCTACACCTTC,CASSQREIGTGERSYGYTF
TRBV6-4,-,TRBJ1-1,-,TGTGCCAGCAGTGATAACTTGTGGACTGAAGCTTTCTTT,CASSDNLWTEAFF
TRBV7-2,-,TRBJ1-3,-,TGTGCCAGCAGCCTTGGGAGCGGAAACACCATATATTTT,CASSLGSGNTIYF
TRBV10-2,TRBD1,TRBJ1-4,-,TGCGCCAGCACTGCCGACAGGGCCGGAGAAAAACTGTTTTTT,CASTADRAGEKLFF
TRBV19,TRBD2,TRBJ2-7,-,TGTGCCAGTAGTAGGACTAGCGGAACCTACGAGCAGTACTTC,CASSRTSGTYEQYF
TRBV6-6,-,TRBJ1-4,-,TGTGCCAGCACCCTAACAGGGTACGGTGAAAAACTGTTTTTT,CASTLTGYGEKLFF
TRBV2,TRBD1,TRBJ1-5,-,TGTGCCAGCAGTACGGGACAGGGCCTCAGCAATCAGCCCCAGCATTTT,CASSTGQGLSNQPQHF
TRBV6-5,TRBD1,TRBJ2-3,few,TGTGCCAGCAGTACACAGGGGATAGATACGCAGTATTTT,CASSTQGIDTQYF
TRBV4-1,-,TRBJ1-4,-,TGCGCCAGCAGCCCCCGGTGGGTAGGTGGTGAAAAACTGTTTTTT,CASSPRWVGGEKLFF
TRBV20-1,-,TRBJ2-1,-,TGCAGTGCGAGACGGTCAGCTGAGCAGTTCTTC,CSARRSAEQFF
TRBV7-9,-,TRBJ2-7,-,TGTGCCAGCAGCCGAGACAGGAATTACGAGCAGTACTTC,CASSRDRNYEQYF
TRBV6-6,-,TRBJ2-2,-,TGTGCCAGCAGTTACTCGGCCGGGGAGCTGTTTTTT,CASSYSAGELFF
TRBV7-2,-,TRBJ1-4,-,TGTGCCAGCAGCTTAGCGCATCGACAGTGGAATGAAAAACTGTTTTTT,CASSLAHRQWNEKLFF
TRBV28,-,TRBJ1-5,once,TGTGCCAGCAGTTTAAGGGGAAGCAATCAGCCCCAGCATTTT,CASSLRGSNQPQHF
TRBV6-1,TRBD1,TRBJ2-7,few,TGTGCCAGCAGCGAAGCCGGGACAGGGGGCCACGCAGGGGGTTACGAGCAGTACTTC,CASSEAGTGGHAGGYEQYF
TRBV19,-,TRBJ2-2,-,TGTGCCAGTAGTATATGGTCTAGCGAGACAACCGGGGAGCTGTTTTTT,CASSIWSSETTGELFF
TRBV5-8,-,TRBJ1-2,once,TGTGCCAGCAGCTTGTGGGGCTATGGCTACACCTTC,CASSLWGYGYTF
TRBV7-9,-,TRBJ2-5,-,TGTGCCAGCAGGAACGACCAAGAGACCCAGTACTTC,CASRNDQETQYF
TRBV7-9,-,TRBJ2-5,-,TGTGCCAGCAGCTCTACAGGGATACAAGAGACCCAGTACTTC,CASSSTGIQETQYF
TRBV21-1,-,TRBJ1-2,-,TGTGCCAGCAGCAATCCGGACAGGGGAAAATATGGCTACACCTTC,CASSNPDRGKYGYTF
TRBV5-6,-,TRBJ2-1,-,TGTGCCAGCAGCTACACGGGCCGCAATGAGCAGTTCTTC,CASSYTGRNEQFF
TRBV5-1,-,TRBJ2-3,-,TGCGCCAGCTACAGGGAACTGAGTGGAGATACGCAGTATTTT,CASYRELSGDTQYF
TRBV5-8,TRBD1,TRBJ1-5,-,TGTGCCAGCTCTAAGGACAGGGAGCAGCCCCAGCATTTT,CASSKDREQPQHF
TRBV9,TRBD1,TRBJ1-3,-,TGTGCCAGCAGCGTAGAAGACAGGGACGGCGGAAACACCATATATTTT,CASSVEDRDGGNTIYF
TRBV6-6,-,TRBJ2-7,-,TGTGCCAGCAGCCGCAGCTCCTACGAGCAGTACTTC,CASSRSSYEQYF
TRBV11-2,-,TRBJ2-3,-,TGTGCCAGCAGCTTTAAGGGGCTAGTACCCGGTACGCAGTATTTT,CASSFKGLVPGTQYF
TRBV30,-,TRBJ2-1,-,TGTGCCTGGAGGGGACTCAGCTCCTACAATGAGCAGTTCTTC,CAWRGLSSYNEQFF
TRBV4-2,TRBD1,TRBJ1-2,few,TGTGCCAGCAGCCAAGAAAAGGGGGCTTTTACTAATGGCTACACCTTC,CASSQEKGAFTNGYTF
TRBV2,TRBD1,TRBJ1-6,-,TGTGCCAGCAGTGAATGGGGACAGGGGATCTCACCCCTCCACTTT,CASSEWGQGISPLHF
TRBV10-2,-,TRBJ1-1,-,TGCGCCAGCAGTGTGAACCTAATGGGGACTGAAGCTTTCTTT,CASSVNLMGTEAFF
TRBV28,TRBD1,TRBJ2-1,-,TGTGCCAGCAGTTCGGGACAGGGCAGGTTCGATGAGCAGTTCTTC,CASSSGQGRFDEQFF
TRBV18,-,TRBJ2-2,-,TGTGCCAGCTCACCATTGCCGGCGACCACCGGGGAGCTGTTTTTT,CASSPLPATTGELFF
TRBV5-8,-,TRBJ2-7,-,TGTGCCAGCAGCTTGAACTACGAGCAGTACTTC,CASSLNYEQYF
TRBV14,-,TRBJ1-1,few,TGTGCCAGCAGCGCATTGGGAGGGGCTAGTGAAGCTTTCTTT,CASSALGGASEAFF
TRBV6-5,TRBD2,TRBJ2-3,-,TGTGCCAGCAGTTCCTTGCCCAGCGGGGGTGGGGCGCAGTATTTT,CASSSLPSGGGAQYF
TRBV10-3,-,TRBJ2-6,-,TGTGCCATCAGTTCCGGGACACCCAACTCTGGGGCCAACGTCCTGACTTTC,CAISSGTPNSGANVLTF
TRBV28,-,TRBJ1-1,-,TGTGCCAGCAGCTTTAGGCCGCAAGCTGAAGCTTTCTTT,CASSFRPQAEAFF
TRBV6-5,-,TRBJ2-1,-,TGTGCCAGCAGTTACGATGGGTACAATGAGCAGTTCTTC,CASSYDGYNEQFF
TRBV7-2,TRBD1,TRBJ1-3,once,TGTGCCAGCAGCACCCCGACAGGGAGGAGAAACACCATATATTTT,CASSTPTGRRNTIYF
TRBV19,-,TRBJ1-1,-,TGTGCCAGTAGTATAACGAGGGGGAACACTGAAGCTTTCTTT,CASSITRGNTEAFF
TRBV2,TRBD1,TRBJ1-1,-,TGTGCCAGCAGGAATACGGCAGGGGGCCTTTATGAAGCTTTCTTT,CASRNTAGGLYEAFF
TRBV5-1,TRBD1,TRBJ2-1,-,TGCGCCAGCAGCATACGGACAGGCAATGAGCAGTTCTTC,CASSIRTGNEQFF
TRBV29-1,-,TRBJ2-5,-,TGCAGCCTATCAAGACAGCAAGAGACCCAGTACTTC,CSLSRQQETQYF
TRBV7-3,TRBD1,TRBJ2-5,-,TGTGCCAGCAGCCCCTCAGGGGGCTGGGGAGAGACCCAGTACTTC,CASSPSGGWGETQYF